These T cell receptor beta chains were read from a single sample in a study of blood T cell repertoires in COVID-19. Sequencing was performed with immunoSEQ multiplex PCR; in TCRdb, only in-frame clones are kept and a portion is missing. The sample carries about 370,000 clones, about nine tenths recorded once. The sequencing sample was made of PBMCs or T cells enriched from blood (not recorded which). The origin of the receptors is a woman aged 30 to 39 who had recovered from COVID-19. CDR3s leave out the opening cysteine and the closing phenylalanine or tryptophan.

v_call	j_call	cdr3_aa
TRBV7-2	TRBJ2-5	ASSLAAGRLAGVQETQY
TRBV11-3	TRBJ2-7	ASSQRGPGDEQY
TRBV4-3	TRBJ2-5	ASSQEYSGRYQETQY
TRBV3-1/TRBV3-2	TRBJ1-2	ASSPPTGNAYGYT
TRBV9	TRBJ1-6	ASSVAQSARGRDLH
TRBV12-3/TRBV12-4	TRBJ1-1	ASRRQDNTEAF
TRBV5-8	TRBJ2-1	ASTLYPTLPEQF
TRBV7-6	TRBJ1-4	ASSGTRRNEKLF
TRBV27	TRBJ2-1	ASSFRGQEQF
TRBV9	TRBJ1-2	ASSVGADGVYGYT
TRBV4-1	TRBJ1-6	ASSHDRYNSPLH
TRBV28	TRBJ1-1	ASSLVGGLTEAF
TRBV6-6	TRBJ1-3	ASTSQEDTIY
TRBV5-1	TRBJ2-3	ASSAGLAGSTDTQY
TRBV24-1	TRBJ2-7	ATSRTGGTYEQY
TRBV9	TRBJ2-1	ASSVGHRVSYNEQF
TRBV6-2/TRBV6-3	TRBJ1-1	ASSHGWIEAF
TRBV29-1	TRBJ1-1	SVGRHRAPPEAF
TRBV7-3	TRBJ2-1	ASSLKTGYYNEQF
TRBV7-3	TRBJ2-3	ASSRDRSTDTQY
TRBV5-4	TRBJ2-7	ASSNQGSYEQY
TRBV5-1	TRBJ2-2	ASNPSGQDTAGPIITGELF
TRBV30	TRBJ2-1	AWSSGRGMRNEQF
TRBV24-1	TRBJ1-5	ATSDDSYQPQH
TRBV7-2	TRBJ1-2	ASSLGPNYGYT
TRBV6-5	TRBJ1-3	ASSISFSGNTIY
TRBV11-3	TRBJ2-5	AAGHSGGHQETQY